Below, one T cell receptor beta chain is given with its context. Its matching antigen is unknown. Profiling relied on immunoSEQ multiplex PCR, and the TCRdb table lists in-frame clones only, not all of them. Of some 90,000 clones in the sample, about nine tenths were seen once. This sample is drawn from a study of OX40 agonist ivuxolimab in advanced cancers. Study details: Every patient in dose escalation had hepatocellular carcinoma, melanoma, renal cell or head and neck cancer.

Autoimmune disease history or systemic immunosuppression led to patients being barred. Study outcomes and limitations: Among the nonresponders, some also had low normalized T-cell clonal expansion. In the 0.1 to 3.0 mg/kg range, CD4+ and CD8+ blood T cells had expanded clonally by week 6.

Germline CDR1 reads SGHDT; CDR2 reads YYEEEE. Trimming pared 3 bases from V and 0 bases from J, leaving 10 bases between. The CDR3 sequence is 15 residues long. The chain carries TRBV5-6 and TRBJ1-3; D possibly corresponds to TRBD1 (6 bases). The TCR sequence derives from an adult with an advanced solid tumor such as melanoma, head and neck, liver or kidney cancer. The sample here was CD4+ or CD8+ T cells sorted from blood, taken in a trial of the OX40 agonist ivuxolimab. The CDR3 sequence: CASSWQGHSGNTIYF. DNA for the CDR3: TGTGCCAGCAGCTGGCAGGGGCACTCTGGAAACACCATATATTTT.